These 2 T cell receptor beta chains were all obtained from the same sample, sequenced in a study of a mutant IDH1 vaccine in newly diagnosed glioma. The data were produced by immunoSEQ multiplex PCR, yet TCRdb's version contains in-frame clones alone and is incomplete. The data contain more than 60,000 clones, 65% to 75% of them singletons. Noted time point: week 35, safety follow-up. Each dose of the vaccine consisted of 300 ug of mutant IDH1 20-mer peptide, with topical imiquimod. These receptors have no identified antigens. Sample: PBMCs, taken from a glioma patient whose treatment included an IDH1 peptide vaccine. These receptors originate from a man in his fifties with glioma.

This clone appeared a few times. The V call is TRBV6-5, the J call TRBJ2-4; tentatively, D is TRBD1 (6 bases). Germline V gene data show CDR1 as MNHEY and CDR2 as SVGAGI. The CDR3 extends over 14 amino acids. Trimming left V 8 bases short and J 3 bases short, with 14 bases between. In DNA, the CDR3 is TGTGCCAGCGGTATGGGGGCGGGCAAAAACATTCAGTACTTC. Its translation: CASGMGAGKNIQYF.

The chain links TRBV5-1 to TRBJ2-2; TRBD1 matches at 10 bases. There are 16 residues in the CDR3. J gave up 4 bases and V 4 bases, and 7 bases lay outside the gene matches. Germline V gene lookup returns CDR1 SGHRS and CDR2 YFSETQ. The CDR3 reads CASSAGDRGFTGELFF. The CDR3 nucleotides are TGCGCCAGCAGCGCCGGGGACAGGGGCTTCACCGGGGAGCTGTTTTTT.